This is a list of T cell receptor beta chains from one sample in a study of cytomegalovirus exposure and HLA in healthy donors. Assay used: immunoSEQ multiplex PCR; TCRdb lists only in-frame clones, some missing. The top ten clones hold around 10% of a sample with just over 70,000 clones, about 67% of them seen once. The material sequenced was PBMCs. The receptors stem from a human donor in good health. The CDR3 runs from the conserved cysteine through the conserved F or W. The D gene is left open where the match is weak. For some rows the clone size is stated as once, few or many, or as a class when expanded; others skip it.

V: TRBV13; length: 12; D: TRBD2; J: TRBJ2-1; size: -; DNA: TGTGCCAGCAGCTCTAGCGGCAATGAGCAGTTCTTC; CDR3: CASSSSGNEQFF
V: TRBV5-1; length: 15; D: -; J: TRBJ1-2; size: -; DNA: TGCGCCAGCAGCTTGGGTCCGGTTAATAACTATGGCTACACCTTC; CDR3: CASSLGPVNNYGYTF
V: TRBV15; length: 16; D: TRBD1; J: TRBJ2-5; size: -; DNA: TGTGCCACCAGCAGAGGGGGGACAGGGGGCCTTCAGGCCCAGTACTTC; CDR3: CATSRGGTGGLQAQYF
V: TRBV7-9; length: 12; D: -; J: TRBJ1-2; size: few; DNA: TGTTCCAGCACCCCGGGGGGATTTGGCTACACCTTC; CDR3: CSSTPGGFGYTF
V: TRBV10-3; length: 14; D: TRBD2; J: TRBJ2-2; size: few; DNA: TGTGCCATCAGGGGACTAGCGGGAGTCGGGGAGCTGTTTTTT; CDR3: CAIRGLAGVGELFF
V: TRBV5-1; length: 15; D: TRBD1; J: TRBJ1-1; size: -; DNA: TGCGCCAGCCACTATACAGGGGGCGCGGACACTGAAGCTTTCTTT; CDR3: CASHYTGGADTEAFF
V: TRBV7-6; length: 16; D: TRBD1; J: TRBJ1-3; size: -; DNA: TGTGCCAGCAGCCCCCGGGACAGGGTGACTGGAAACACCATATATTTT; CDR3: CASSPRDRVTGNTIYF
V: TRBV10-3; length: 13; D: TRBD1; J: TRBJ1-4; size: -; DNA: TGTGCCATCCAGAGGGGGCGAAATGAAAAACTGTTTTTT; CDR3: CAIQRGRNEKLFF
V: TRBV25-1; length: 13; D: -; J: TRBJ1-1; size: -; DNA: TGTGCCAGCAGTTCACAGGGCGTCACTGAAGCTTTCTTT; CDR3: CASSSQGVTEAFF
V: TRBV6-4; length: 14; D: -; J: TRBJ1-1; size: -; DNA: TGTGCCAGCAGCGAGGGGGGGCGCGGGACTGAAGCTTTCTTT; CDR3: CASSEGGRGTEAFF
V: TRBV4-1; length: 15; D: -; J: TRBJ2-3; size: -; DNA: TGCGCCAGCAGCCCCAGCAGGGACAAGACAGATACGCAGTATTTT; CDR3: CASSPSRDKTDTQYF
V: TRBV5-1; length: 15; D: -; J: TRBJ2-7; size: -; DNA: TGCGCCAGCAGCTTGGTCGGCAGGGTAGAGGACGAGCAGTACTTC; CDR3: CASSLVGRVEDEQYF
V: TRBV6-6; length: 16; D: TRBD1; J: TRBJ1-2; size: -; DNA: TGTGCCAGCACCACGCCTTCCGGACAGGGGAACTATGGCTACACCTTC; CDR3: CASTTPSGQGNYGYTF
V: TRBV5-5; length: 14; D: -; J: TRBJ2-7; size: -; DNA: TGTGCCAGCAGCTTGACGAGAGAGACCTACGAGCAGTACTTC; CDR3: CASSLTRETYEQYF
V: TRBV9; length: 15; D: -; J: TRBJ2-1; size: -; DNA: TGTGCCAGCAGCGTAGAGGGACACAACTACAATGAGCAGTTCTTC; CDR3: CASSVEGHNYNEQFF
V: TRBV6-1; length: 13; D: -; J: TRBJ1-1; size: -; DNA: TGTGCCAGCAGTGACCAGGGGAACACTGAAGCTTTCTTT; CDR3: CASSDQGNTEAFF
V: TRBV28; length: 17; D: TRBD1; J: TRBJ1-3; size: -; DNA: TGTGCCAGCACCATACTCCTGGGACAGGCGGCGGGAAACACCATATATTTT; CDR3: CASTILLGQAAGNTIYF
V: TRBV30; length: 14; D: TRBD1; J: TRBJ1-6; size: few; DNA: TGTGCCTGGAGTGGGGGACAGGGTGCGCCACCCCTCCACTTT; CDR3: CAWSGGQGAPPLHF
V: TRBV19; length: 16; D: TRBD1; J: TRBJ1-3; size: -; DNA: TGTGCCAGTAGTGTTCGACAGGGGAGTACTGGAAACACCATATATTTT; CDR3: CASSVRQGSTGNTIYF
V: TRBV6-5; length: 15; D: -; J: TRBJ2-2; size: -; DNA: TGTGCCAGCCAGGGGAAACAAAGGAACACCGGGGAGCTGTTTTTT; CDR3: CASQGKQRNTGELFF
V: TRBV6-1; length: 14; D: TRBD2; J: TRBJ2-7; size: few; DNA: TGTGCCAGCAGTGTCGCGGGAGGGGGCTACGAGCAGTACTTC; CDR3: CASSVAGGGYEQYF
V: TRBV6-1; length: 15; D: TRBD1; J: TRBJ1-1; size: -; DNA: TGTGCCAGCAGTGAATGGAAGGGGGCTAGGACTGAAGCTTTCTTT; CDR3: CASSEWKGARTEAFF
V: TRBV6-1; length: 15; D: TRBD2; J: TRBJ2-3; size: once; DNA: TGTGCCAGCAGTCCCGGGACTAGCGGCAGAGATACGCAGTATTTT; CDR3: CASSPGTSGRDTQYF
V: TRBV30; length: 14; D: -; J: TRBJ1-1; size: -; DNA: TGTGCCTGGAGTGGAGTATCACAGACCGGTGAAGCTTTCTTT; CDR3: CAWSGVSQTGEAFF
V: TRBV27; length: 11; D: -; J: TRBJ2-1; size: -; DNA: TGTGCCAGCAGTTTTTTAAAGCATCAGTTCTTC; CDR3: CASSFLKHQFF
V: TRBV14; length: 16; D: -; J: TRBJ2-7; size: once; DNA: TGTGCCAGCAGCCGACAGGACTCAGGGGACGAGTACGAGCAGTACTTC; CDR3: CASSRQDSGDEYEQYF
V: TRBV2; length: 12; D: -; J: TRBJ1-1; size: -; DNA: TGTGCCAGCAGCTTTACAGATACTGAAGCTTTCTTT; CDR3: CASSFTDTEAFF
V: TRBV6-5; length: 15; D: TRBD2; J: TRBJ2-7; size: -; DNA: TGTGCCAGCAGGGGGAGCGGGACGGTTACCTACGAGCAGTACTTC; CDR3: CASRGSGTVTYEQYF
V: TRBV6-1; length: 15; D: TRBD2; J: TRBJ2-5; size: -; DNA: TGTGCCGGCAGTGAGGGACTAGCGGGAGCGGAGACCCAGTACTTC; CDR3: CAGSEGLAGAETQYF
V: TRBV9; length: 14; D: -; J: TRBJ2-7; size: -; DNA: TGTGCCAGCAGCACTACCGGGTCCCCCTACGAGCAGTACTTC; CDR3: CASSTTGSPYEQYF
V: TRBV28; length: 15; D: -; J: TRBJ1-1; size: -; DNA: TGTGCCAGCAGTTTAATAGGGGGGGGCAACACTGAAGCTTTCTTT; CDR3: CASSLIGGGNTEAFF
V: TRBV2; length: 12; D: -; J: TRBJ2-7; size: once; DNA: TGTGCCAGCAGTAGATCGGGCTACGAGCAGTACTTC; CDR3: CASSRSGYEQYF
V: TRBV12-5; length: 16; D: TRBD2; J: TRBJ2-5; size: -; DNA: TGTGCTAGTCTGCAGGCCGTCAGCGGGGTTCAAGAGACCCAGTACTTC; CDR3: CASLQAVSGVQETQYF
V: TRBV29-1; length: 14; D: -; J: TRBJ2-7; size: few; DNA: TGCAGCGTTGGGCCGAGACAGTCACCCTACGAGCAGTACTTC; CDR3: CSVGPRQSPYEQYF
V: TRBV5-1; length: 16; D: TRBD1; J: TRBJ1-1; size: -; DNA: TGCGCCAGCGGCCCTCCGGGACAGGGTTTGAACACTGAAGCTTTCTTT; CDR3: CASGPPGQGLNTEAFF
V: TRBV5-6; length: 17; D: TRBD1; J: TRBJ1-2; size: once; DNA: TGTGCCAGCAGCTTGTTGGGACAGGATACAGCTAACTATGGCTACACCTTC; CDR3: CASSLLGQDTANYGYTF
V: TRBV18; length: 16; D: TRBD1; J: TRBJ1-1; size: -; DNA: TGTGCCAGTTCAGGGGGCGTTGCGAGCATGAACACTGAAGCTTTCTTT; CDR3: CASSGGVASMNTEAFF
V: TRBV28; length: 13; D: -; J: TRBJ1-4; size: -; DNA: TGTGCCAGTAGGGAGGGTCTACGTGAAAAACTGTTTTTT; CDR3: CASREGLREKLFF
V: TRBV5-1; length: 15; D: -; J: TRBJ1-2; size: few; DNA: TGCGCCAGCAGCGGGAGGCCAGGGTCTAACTATGGCTACACCTTC; CDR3: CASSGRPGSNYGYTF
V: TRBV29-1; length: 10; D: TRBD1; J: TRBJ1-4; size: -; DNA: TGCAGCGTTGGAGACAGGGAGGAGATTTTT; CDR3: CSVGDREEIF
V: TRBV6-6; length: 14; D: -; J: TRBJ2-3; size: few; DNA: TGTGCCAGCAGTTACTCGTGGACTGGAGATACGCAGTATTTT; CDR3: CASSYSWTGDTQYF
V: TRBV6-1; length: 11; D: TRBD1; J: TRBJ1-1; size: -; DNA: TGTGCCAGCAGTACGGACAGGTTAGCTTTCTTT; CDR3: CASSTDRLAFF
V: TRBV7-9; length: 14; D: -; J: TRBJ1-5; size: many; DNA: TGTGCCAGCAGCTCGCTAAAAGGCAATCAGCCCCAGCATTTT; CDR3: CASSSLKGNQPQHF
V: TRBV19; length: 12; D: -; J: TRBJ1-5; size: -; DNA: TGTGCCAGTAGTGGAGTCGGCCAGCCCCAGCATTTT; CDR3: CASSGVGQPQHF